This T cell receptor (beta chain) emerged from a study of cytomegalovirus exposure and HLA in healthy donors. Broader study findings: Presence/absence analysis assumed near-uniform sequencing depth across donors.

Germline V gene sequence: CDR1 SQVTM, CDR2 ANQGSEA. CDR3 length equals 14 residues. The V gene end was trimmed by 4 bases and the J gene end by 0 bases; junction bases not matched to a gene: 3. On this clone: Antigen specificity is unknown.

Primers: 60 Vbeta forward and 13 Jbeta reverse. Libraries were prepared by immunoSEQ multiplex PCR; TCRdb keeps only in-frame clonotypes and omits some of them. This table holds about 100,000 clones, 65% to 90% found once. The sequenced sample consisted of PBMCs. This sequence originates from a woman between 18 and 29 years old in good health and CMV-seronegative. V usage is TRBV29-1 and J usage is TRBJ2-1; 7 bases agree with TRBD1. The CDR3 loop is CSVVHRGSYNEQFF. The CDR3, as DNA: TGCAGCGTTGTCCACAGGGGCTCCTACAATGAGCAGTTCTTC.